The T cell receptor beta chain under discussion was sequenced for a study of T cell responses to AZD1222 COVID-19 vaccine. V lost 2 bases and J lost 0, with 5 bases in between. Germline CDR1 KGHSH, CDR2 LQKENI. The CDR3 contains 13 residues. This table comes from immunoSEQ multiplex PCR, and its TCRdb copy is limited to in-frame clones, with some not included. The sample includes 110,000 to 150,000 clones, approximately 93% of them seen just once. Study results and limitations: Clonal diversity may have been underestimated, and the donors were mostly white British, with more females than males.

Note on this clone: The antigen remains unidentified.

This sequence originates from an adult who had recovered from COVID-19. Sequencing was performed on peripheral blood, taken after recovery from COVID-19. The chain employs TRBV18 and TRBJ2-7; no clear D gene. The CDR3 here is CASSPGTSYEQYF. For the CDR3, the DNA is TGTGCCAGCTCACCAGGCACCTCCTACGAGCAGTACTTC.